Shown below are 30 T cell receptor beta chains from a single sample sequenced in a study of blood T cell repertoires in COVID-19. TCRdb's table, derived via immunoSEQ multiplex PCR, lists solely in-frame clones and lacks some. Of 77,000 or so clones listed, more than 75% are singletons. Sequences were obtained from peripheral blood. These receptors were taken from a woman at least 80 years old with active or convalescent COVID-19.

The CDR3 sequence is CASSPSFQGTQYF. The CDR3 DNA is TGTGCCAGCAGTCCATCCTTCCAGGGAACCCAGTACTTC. The V and J genes are TRBV27 and TRBJ2-5; a weak D match, TRBD1 (5 bases). V lost 5 bases and J lost 8, with 15 bases in between. Germline lookup yields CDR1 MNHEY and CDR2 SMNVEV (reference sequence). This CDR3 region has 13 residues.

V and J are TRBV7-2 and TRBJ1-5; tentative D call: TRBD1 (6 bases). V lost 1 base, J lost 2 bases, and 9 bases lay in between. The CDR3 is 15 residues long. Germline CDR1 and CDR2: SGHTA and FQGNSA. CDR3 sequence reads: CASSLDAGGNQPQHF. CDR3 nucleotides: TGTGCCAGCAGCTTAGACGCAGGGGGCAATCAGCCCCAGCATTTT.

This rearrangement joins TRBV11-3 to TRBJ2-3; 10 positions agree with TRBD2. CDR1 is SGHNT, CDR2 YENEEA, per germline. J was trimmed by 4 bases and V by 4 bases; bases with no gene match: 8. This CDR3 has 16 residues. DNA of the CDR3: TGTGCCAGCAGCTCCGGCCAGCGGGGGGGCCCAGATACGCAGTATTTT. This gives the protein CASSSGQRGGPDTQYF.

This rearrangement joins TRBV9 to TRBJ1-3; tentatively, D is TRBD1 (6 bases). The CDR3 extends over 14 amino acids. Germline V lookup: CDR1 SGDLS, CDR2 YYNGEE. V shed 0 bases and J shed 3 bases, with 7 bases lying between them. The CDR3 spells CASSVGGLGNTIYF. In DNA form, the CDR3 reads TGTGCCAGCAGCGTAGGGGGGCTTGGAAACACCATATATTTT.

This clone was counted only a few times. This rearrangement joins TRBV9 to TRBJ2-1; 10 bases fit TRBD1. This CDR3 has 14 amino acids. Trimming removed 3 bases from V and 9 bases from J; junction bases left unmatched: 6. Germline V gene lookup returns CDR1 SGDLS and CDR2 YYNGEE. CDR3 amino acids: CASSDRDRGGEQFF. The CDR3 DNA reads as TGTGCCAGCAGCGACCGGGACAGGGGAGGTGAGCAGTTCTTC.

The rearrangement uses TRBV27 and TRBJ1-2; D unclear. Per the germline V gene, CDR1 is MNHEY and CDR2 is SMNVEV (reference sequence). V was shortened by 5 bases and J by 7 bases, with 20 bases between the two germline ends. The CDR3 extends over 15 amino acids. The CDR3 protein is CASSINPLAGFGYTF. CDR3 coding DNA: TGTGCCAGCAGTATAAATCCCCTAGCAGGCTTTGGCTACACCTTC.

The CDR3 sequence: CARDRGTDNSPLHF. The CDR3 nucleotides read TGTGCCCGGGACAGGGGAACGGATAATTCACCCCTCCACTTT. The rearrangement uses TRBV30 and TRBJ1-6; 10 bases line up with TRBD1. This CDR3 region has 14 residues. Germline lookup yields CDR1 GTSNPN and CDR2 SVGIG (reference sequence). V shed 8 bases and J 5 bases; nucleotides not matched to a gene: 6.

V is TRBV5-1 and J is TRBJ1-2; the D gene is possibly TRBD1 (6 bases). The CDR3 spans 15 residues. The germline CDR1 and CDR2 sequences are SGHRS and YFSETQ. V lost 0 bases to trimming and J lost 5 bases, with 14 bases between them. This chain's CDR3 is CASSLDGGKAYGYTF. CDR3 sequence (DNA): TGCGCCAGCAGCTTGGATGGGGGCAAAGCGTATGGCTACACCTTC.

The V and J genes are TRBV7-8 and TRBJ2-7; 7 nucleotides align to TRBD1. The V gene's germline CDR1 is SGHVS and CDR2 FQNEAQ. V dropped 3 bases and J dropped 6; count of bases not matched to a gene: 5. The CDR3 runs to 13 residues. The CDR3 coding sequence is TGTGCCAGCAGCTTCGACAGGGCTGGCGAGCAGTACTTC. This translates into CASSFDRAGEQYF.

The rearrangement joins TRBV2 to TRBJ1-2; tentative D call: TRBD1 (6 bases). The CDR3 runs 16 residues. CDR1 and CDR2 from the germline V gene are SNHLY and FYNNEI. Trimming left V 0 bases short and J 4 bases short, with 15 bases between. CDR3 sequence (DNA): TGTGCCAGCAGTGAAGCCATGGGCAGGGGAATCTATGGCTACACCTTC. Translating gives CASSEAMGRGIYGYTF.

This rearrangement joins TRBV30 to TRBJ2-2; the D is unclear. The V gene lost 0 bases and the J gene lost 7 bases, with 15 bases spanning the gap. Germline values: CDR1 GTSNPN, CDR2 SVGIG (reference sequence). The CDR3 is 15 residues long. The CDR3 spells CAWSVSVLGSGELFF. CDR3 bases: TGTGCCTGGAGTGTATCTGTGCTGGGCAGCGGGGAGCTGTTTTTT.

V and J are TRBV4-3 and TRBJ2-5; TRBD1 aligns across 7 bases. Trimming at V came to 0 bases and at J to 3 bases, leaving 7 bases not matched to a gene. The CDR3 has 16 residues. Germline V CDR1 and CDR2: LGHNA, YSLEER. The CDR3 DNA is TGCGCCAGCAGCCAAGAACCCGCAGGGACAGAAGAGACCCAGTACTTC. Its protein is CASSQEPAGTEETQYF.

This sequence joins TRBV5-1 and TRBJ1-1; possibly TRBD1 for D (6 bases). This CDR3 has 15 amino acids. Germline assignment: CDR1 SGHRS and CDR2 YFSETQ. V was trimmed by 3 bases and J by 5 bases, leaving 17 bases between them. The CDR3 DNA reads as TGCGCCAGCAGCTACCGCGGGGGGCAGGGGACTGAAGCTTTCTTT. Its protein product is CASSYRGGQGTEAFF.

The chain couples TRBV6-2 or TRBV6-3 to TRBJ1-2; D unresolved. This CDR3 comprises 11 residues. The V and J ends lost 5 bases and 4 bases respectively, with 5 bases between them. Per germline, CDR1 MNHEY and CDR2 SVGEGT. CDR3 coding DNA: TGTGCCAGCAGTGACATCTATGGCTACACCTTC. The encoded protein is CASSDIYGYTF.

The rearrangement links TRBV5-4 to TRBJ1-6; the D is unclear. The germline V gene encodes CDR1 SGHNT and CDR2 YYREEE (reference sequence). Trimming removed 1 base at V and 6 bases at J, with 11 bases between. The CDR3 totals 15 residues. CDR3 coding DNA: TGTGCCAGCAGCTTGAGCGCCAGTTTTAATTCACCCCTCCACTTT. Its translation is CASSLSASFNSPLHF. The variable domain in full, completed from reference TRBV5-4 and TRBJ1-6, reads ETGVTQSPTHLIKTRGQQVTLRCSSQSGHNTVSWYQQALGQGPQFIFQYYREEENGRGNFPPRFSGLQFPNYSSELNVNALELDDSALYLCASSLSASFNSPLHFGNGTRLTVT.

This chain connects TRBV10-3 to TRBJ2-3; 9 bases agree with TRBD2. The germline V gene encodes CDR1 ENHRY and CDR2 SYGVKD. J was trimmed by 2 bases and V by 6 bases; bases with no gene match: 3. The CDR3 spans 14 residues. Here the CDR3 DNA reads TGTGCCATCAGCTCTAGCGGGGTCACAGATACGCAGTATTTT. Its protein is CAISSSGVTDTQYF.

The V call is TRBV7-6, the J call TRBJ1-2; a possible D gene is TRBD1 (5 bases). V dropped 5 bases and J dropped 4 bases, with 14 bases sitting between them. CDR1 and CDR2 (germline): SGHVS, FNYEAQ. CDR3 size: 14 residues. The CDR3 spells CASSPRGGAYGYTF. The CDR3 coding sequence is TGTGCCAGCAGCCCCCGCGGAGGGGCCTATGGCTACACCTTC.

The rearrangement joins TRBV29-1 to TRBJ2-2, with D maybe TRBD2 (6 bases). Per germline, CDR1 SQVTM and CDR2 ANQGSEA. The CDR3 sequence is 12 residues long. V lost 7 bases to trimming and J lost 4 bases, with 10 bases between them. The CDR3 protein is CSALAVTGELFF. The CDR3 region has the DNA TGCAGCGCACTAGCAGTCACCGGGGAGCTGTTTTTT.

CDR3 bases: TGTGCCAGTTCCTCCGGGAACGAAGAGACCCAGTACTTC. Amino acids: CASSSGNEETQYF. The V gene is TRBV6-6, the J gene TRBJ2-5; D possibly corresponds to TRBD2 (5 bases). The CDR3 spans 13 residues. The germline V gene encodes CDR1 MNHNY and CDR2 SVGAGI (reference sequence). V was clipped by 9 bases and J by 3 bases, with 14 bases between them.

V and J are TRBV5-1 and TRBJ2-7; 9 bases fit TRBD2. CDR3 length: 15 residues. V lost 0 bases and J lost 7; bases outside the gene matches: 8. Germline V gives CDR1 SGHRS, CDR2 YFSETQ. The CDR3 protein is CASSLGPSGVEEQYF. CDR3 sequence (DNA): TGCGCCAGCAGCTTGGGACCTAGCGGGGTGGAGGAGCAGTACTTC. Complete variable domain (other parts from reference TRBV5-1 and TRBJ2-7): KAGVTQTPRYLIKTRGQQVTLSCSPISGHRSVSWYQQTPGQGLQFLFEYFSETQRNKGNFPGRFSGRQFSNSRSEMNVSTLELGDSALYLCASSLGPSGVEEQYFGPGTRLTVT.

V is TRBV19 and J is TRBJ1-2; TRBD1 might be the D (6 bases). The V end lost 5 bases, the J end lost 6 bases, and 19 bases lay between the germline ends. The length of the CDR3 is 15 residues. Germline V gene data show CDR1 as LNHDA and CDR2 as SQIVND (reference sequence). The CDR3 sequence is CASSWTQGGMDGYTF. The CDR3, as DNA: TGTGCCAGTAGTTGGACACAGGGTGGCATGGATGGCTACACCTTC.

The chain employs TRBV12-3 or TRBV12-4 and TRBJ2-5; a possible D gene is TRBD2 (6 bases). The CDR3 runs 13 residues. V lost 5 bases, J lost 5 bases, and 12 bases lay in between. CDR3 sequence reads: CASSGGDAETQYF. CDR3 DNA: TGTGCCAGCAGTGGAGGGGACGCGGAGACCCAGTACTTC.

The V gene is TRBV5-5, the J gene TRBJ1-5; D is undetermined. V was cut by 1 base and J by 0 bases, with 5 bases left in between. The germline V gene has CDR1 SGHKS and CDR2 YYEKEE (reference sequence). CDR3 length: 14 residues. The CDR3 loop reads CASSLLSSNQPQHF. CDR3 nucleotide sequence: TGTGCCAGCAGCTTGTTGAGTAGCAATCAGCCCCAGCATTTT.

The gene calls are TRBV7-6 and TRBJ2-5, with a possible D match to TRBD2 (6 bases). CDR1 SGHVS and CDR2 FNYEAQ come from the germline V gene. The CDR3 consists of 15 residues. V lost 1 base and J 4 bases, leaving 13 bases between the germline ends. The CDR3 nucleotides read TGTGCCAGCAGCTTAGTAGTTTTCGGGGGAGAGACCCAGTACTTC. Translated, it gives CASSLVVFGGETQYF.

This clone was counted between two and nine times. The CDR3 here is CASSVGNRDTEAFF. The CDR3, as DNA: TGTGCCAGCAGCGTTGGGAACAGGGATACTGAAGCTTTCTTT. The chain joins TRBV9 to TRBJ1-1; possible D gene TRBD1, 6 bases. Trimming took off 2 bases at V and 5 bases at J, with 13 bases between the two ends. The length of the CDR3 is 14 residues. Per germline, CDR1 SGDLS and CDR2 YYNGEE. The full variable domain, in which reference TRBV9 and TRBJ1-1 provide the parts outside the CDR3, is DSGVTQTPKHLITATGQRVTLRCSPRSGDLSVYWYQQSLDQGLQFLIQYYNGEERAKGNILERFSAQQFPDLHSELNLSSLELGDSALYFCASSVGNRDTEAFFGQGTRLTVV.

The chain joins TRBV3-1 (or the pseudogene TRBV3-2) to TRBJ2-1; 11 positions match TRBD2. The V gene's germline CDR1 is LGHDT and CDR2 YNNKEL (reference sequence). Trimming took 3 bases from V and 8 from J; bases not matched to a gene: 12. The CDR3 runs to 17 residues. The CDR3 is CASSHLAGGIEGDEQFF. Written as DNA, the CDR3 is TGTGCCAGCAGCCACCTAGCGGGGGGCATTGAGGGTGATGAGCAGTTCTTC.

The gene calls are TRBV18 and TRBJ2-7, with D possibly TRBD1 on 6 matching bases. This CDR3 spans 12 amino acids. Germline loops: CDR1 KGHSH, CDR2 LQKENI. Deletions cut 3 bases from V and 6 bases from J, with 9 bases between. The CDR3 sequence: CASSPQGREQYF. The CDR3 DNA is TGTGCCAGCTCACCGCAGGGGCGCGAGCAGTACTTC.

The chain links TRBV6-2 or TRBV6-3 to TRBJ2-6; D perhaps matches TRBD1 (7 bases). Germline V CDR1 and CDR2: MNHEY, SVGEGT. The CDR3 is 18 residues long. Deletions cut 5 bases from V and 2 bases from J, with 19 bases between. For the CDR3, the DNA is TGTGCCAGCAGTCCACAACCCCGCGGGACAGCTGGGGCCAACGTCCTGACTTTC. Translating gives CASSPQPRGTAGANVLTF.

This chain connects TRBV7-2 to TRBJ1-6; 10 bases align to TRBD1. The CDR3 sequence is 14 residues long. V trimming: 3 bases; J trimming: 9 bases; junction bases outside the gene matches: 2. The V gene's germline CDR1 is SGHTA and CDR2 FQGNSA. DNA of the CDR3: TGTGCCAGCAGCTTTTGGGACAGGGGTTCACCCCTCCACTTT. This translates into CASSFWDRGSPLHF.

The V call is TRBV7-2, the J call TRBJ2-4; D remains ambiguous. The CDR3 has 14 amino acids. V was trimmed by 5 bases and J by 5 bases, leaving 13 bases between them. The germline gives CDR1 SGHTA, CDR2 FQGNSA. This chain's CDR3 is CASSQTKDENIQYF. CDR3 coding DNA: TGTGCCAGCAGCCAAACTAAGGATGAAAACATTCAGTACTTC.